A selection of T cell receptor beta chains follows, all from one sample in a study of human T cells and chemical hapten exposure. TCRdb recomputed calls from the RACE reads with MiXCR, one row per CDR3 protein. The sample yields 85,000 to 95,000 distinct CDR3 sequences, just under 9% seen once. The sample was whole blood. All receptors come from a female donor in good health. Some clones in this sample may be carry-over from other donors' samples. The CDR3 runs from the conserved cysteine through the conserved F or W. The D gene is left open where the match is weak. A row's size may be missing; if present it is once, few, many or a size class.

d_call	v_call	j_call	clone_size	cdr3_aa	cdr3_nt
TRBD2	TRBV25-1	TRBJ2-3	few	CASSESTSGGTDTQYF	TGTGCCAGCAGTGAATCGACTAGCGGGGGCACAGATACGCAGTATTTT
TRBD1	TRBV5-1	TRBJ1-1	few	CASSTGQGEDAFF	TGCGCCAGCAGCACGGGACAGGGAGAGGATGCTTTCTTT
TRBD1	TRBV6-6	TRBJ1-1	.	CAIQGAGTEAFF	TGTGCCATCCAGGGGGCCGGCACTGAAGCTTTCTTT
TRBD2	TRBV7-2	TRBJ2-5	.	CASSSPIAGLRETQYF	TGTGCCAGCAGCTCACCGATAGCGGGCCTGCGGGAGACCCAGTACTTC
.	TRBV12-3/TRBV12-4	TRBJ2-1	many	CASSFPGSDEQFF	TGTGCCAGCAGTTTCCCAGGGAGCGATGAGCAGTTCTTC
TRBD2	TRBV28	TRBJ2-5	many	CASSFSGLAGGRWGQETQYF	TGTGCCAGCAGTTTTTCGGGACTAGCGGGAGGGCGGTGGGGCCAAGAGACCCAGTACTTC
TRBD2	TRBV30	TRBJ2-3	.	CAWSVAGGRSDTQYF	TGTGCCTGGAGTGTAGCGGGAGGACGGTCAGATACGCAGTATTTT
TRBD2	TRBV6-5	TRBJ2-1	many	CASTDGTSGSNEQFF	TGTGCCAGCACCGACGGGACTAGCGGGAGTAATGAGCAGTTCTTC
TRBD1	TRBV6-6	TRBJ2-6	few	CASSTNAGGSGANVLTF	TGTGCCAGCAGCACTAATGCAGGGGGCTCTGGGGCCAACGTCCTGACTTTC
.	TRBV2	TRBJ1-5	few	CASSIGQLGSNQPQHF	TGTGCCAGCAGCATCGGACAGTTAGGTAGCAATCAGCCCCAGCATTTT
.	TRBV6-5	TRBJ1-1	few	CASSYPQGSITEAFF	TGTGCCAGCAGTTACCCCCAGGGTTCAATCACTGAAGCTTTCTTT
.	TRBV20-1	TRBJ1-1	many	CSAAFGQLNTEAFF	TGCAGTGCCGCGTTTGGTCAGCTGAACACTGAAGCTTTCTTT
TRBD2	TRBV7-9	TRBJ2-1	few	CASSGTSGRFYEQFF	TGTGCCAGCAGCGGGACTAGCGGGAGATTCTATGAGCAGTTCTTC
.	TRBV15	TRBJ1-2	many	CATSSYAGVDGYTF	TGTGCCACCAGCAGTTATGCCGGGGTGGATGGCTACACCTTC
TRBD1	TRBV27	TRBJ2-1	.	CASSRDRANEQFF	TGTGCCAGCAGTCGGGACAGGGCCAATGAGCAGTTCTTC
.	TRBV5-4	TRBJ1-1	few	CASRLGPEAFF	TGTGCCAGCAGGTTGGGCCCTGAAGCTTTCTTT
.	TRBV2	TRBJ2-3	few	CASSVKRLQDTQYF	TGTGCCAGCAGTGTCAAGCGGCTACAAGATACGCAGTATTTT
TRBD1	TRBV7-9	TRBJ2-1	few	CASSEGQVIVNEQFF	TGTGCCAGCAGCGAGGGACAGGTCATAGTAAATGAGCAGTTCTTC
TRBD2	TRBV20-1	TRBJ2-7	many	CSARPGLAYEQYF	TGCAGTGCTCGCCCGGGACTAGCTTACGAGCAGTACTTC
.	TRBV10-3	TRBJ2-5	many	CAIGGSLETQYF	TGTGCCATCGGGGGATCCCTGGAGACCCAGTACTTC
.	TRBV4-1	TRBJ2-1	.	CASSQERFKANEQFF	TGCGCCAGCAGCCAAGAACGGTTCAAGGCCAATGAGCAGTTCTTC
.	TRBV7-9	TRBJ1-1	few	CAPSLGGFIHVCPTSVEAFF	TGTGCCCCCAGCTTAGGAGGGTTTATACACGTGTGCCCAACCTCAGTTGAAGCTTTCTTT
.	TRBV4-1	TRBJ2-7	few	CASSQGRGSGYEQYF	TGCGCCAGCAGCCAAGGCAGGGGATCGGGGTACGAGCAGTACTTC
.	TRBV13	TRBJ2-7	few	CASSLEGTPYEQYF	TGTGCCAGCAGCTTAGAGGGGACCCCCTACGAGCAGTACTTC
.	TRBV5-1	TRBJ2-1	.	CASSSGSTSYNEQFF	TGCGCCAGCAGCTCGGGATCGACCTCCTACAATGAGCAGTTCTTC
.	TRBV27	TRBJ1-6	.	CASSFRGGESPLHF	TGTGCCAGCAGTTTTCGGGGGGGGGAGTCACCCCTCCACTTT
.	TRBV9	TRBJ2-1	many	CASSRLVGNDEQFF	TGTGCCAGCAGCAGGCTAGTTGGGAACGATGAGCAGTTCTTC
TRBD2	TRBV11-2	TRBJ2-7	few	CASSLGEGLNEQYF	TGTGCCAGCAGCTTAGGGGAGGGCCTGAACGAGCAGTACTTC
TRBD1	TRBV29-1	TRBJ2-5	few	CSYRGPLETQYF	TGCAGCTACAGGGGGCCGTTAGAGACCCAGTACTTC
.	TRBV12-3/TRBV12-4	TRBJ1-4	many	CASSPLGRANEKLFF	TGTGCCAGCAGCCCTCTGGGGAGGGCTAATGAAAAACTGTTTTTT
.	TRBV7-2	TRBJ2-5	.	CASSRIQETQYF	TGTGCCAGCAGCCGTATCCAAGAGACCCAGTACTTC
.	TRBV6-6	TRBJ2-7	few	CASSRRVGEQYF	TGTGCCAGCAGTAGGAGGGTTGGCGAGCAGTACTTC
TRBD1	TRBV6-2/TRBV6-3	TRBJ1-5	.	CASTTGTGGFQPQHF	TGTGCCAGCACCACCGGGACAGGGGGCTTTCAGCCCCAGCATTTT
TRBD1	TRBV2	TRBJ2-1	many	CASSGPGQEQFF	TGTGCCAGCAGTGGACCGGGACAGGAGCAGTTCTTC
TRBD2	TRBV7-2	TRBJ2-1	.	CASSLVAAGTKADEQFF	TGTGCCAGCAGCTTAGTAGCCGCCGGGACTAAAGCGGATGAGCAGTTCTTC
.	TRBV7-2	TRBJ1-5	many	CASSPGTRIGQPQHF	TGTGCCAGCAGCCCAGGGACAAGGATTGGGCAGCCCCAGCATTTT
.	TRBV11-2	TRBJ2-1	.	CASSLEQTNEQFF	TGTGCCAGCAGCTTAGAACAGACCAATGAGCAGTTCTTC
.	TRBV28	TRBJ1-1	.	CASSSPGAGGNTGEAFF	TGTGCCAGCAGTTCCCCGGGGGCAGGTGGGAACACGGGTGAAGCTTTCTTT
TRBD1	TRBV15	TRBJ1-3	many	CATSREGGRVHSGNTIYF	TGTGCCACCAGCAGAGAAGGGGGCAGGGTCCACTCTGGAAACACCATATATTTT
TRBD1	TRBV12-3/TRBV12-4	TRBJ1-1	many	CASSRTGTTTEAFF	TGTGCCAGCAGCCGGACAGGGACGACCACTGAAGCTTTCTTT
TRBD1	TRBV6-1	TRBJ2-1	.	CASRNTGASHEQFF	TGTGCCAGCAGAAACACAGGGGCCTCCCATGAGCAGTTCTTC
.	TRBV30	TRBJ1-4	few	CAWREPGANEKLFF	TGTGCCTGGAGAGAACCGGGAGCTAATGAAAAACTGTTTTTT
TRBD2	TRBV11-2	TRBJ2-5	many	CASSLGLASQETQYF	TGTGCCAGCAGCTTAGGACTAGCGAGCCAAGAGACCCAGTACTTC
TRBD1	TRBV7-9	TRBJ2-7	few	CASSKGQTYEQYF	TGTGCCAGCAGCAAGGGACAGACCTACGAGCAGTACTTC
.	TRBV12-3/TRBV12-4	TRBJ1-4	many	CASSISGEKLFF	TGTGCCAGCAGTATAAGTGGCGAAAAACTGTTTTTT